This entry describes one T cell receptor beta chain. This specimen belongs to a study of blood T cell repertoires in COVID-19. Profiling relied on immunoSEQ multiplex PCR, and the TCRdb table lists in-frame clones only, not all of them. The sample shows about 50,000 clones, under 85% of them seen only once. Trimming took 1 base from V and 5 from J, leaving 8 bases between them. The CDR3 is 13 residues long. This receptor was taken from a man between 60 and 70 years old with acute or convalescent COVID-19. The chain joins TRBV12-3 or TRBV12-4 to TRBJ1-1; D perhaps matches TRBD1 (5 bases). Material: peripheral blood. The CDR3 here is CASSLGRVTEAFF. As DNA, the CDR3 is TGTGCCAGCAGTTTAGGCAGGGTGACTGAAGCTTTCTTT.